These 5 T cell receptor beta chains came from one sample sequenced in a study of cytomegalovirus exposure and HLA in healthy donors. PCR used 60 Vbeta primers and 13 Jbeta primers. Repertoires were generated with immunoSEQ multiplex PCR, while TCRdb's copy carries only in-frame clones and drops some. The table includes approximately 160,000 clones, around 68% detected once. Specimen: PBMCs. Receptors originate from a man aged 45 to 65 in good health and CMV-seronegative.

This clone was seen only a few times. The chain links TRBV7-9 to TRBJ1-1; unclear D gene. V was pared by 8 bases and J by 2 bases, with 6 bases between. CDR1 and CDR2 (germline): SEHNR, FQNEAQ (reference sequence). CDR3 size: 11 residues. CDR3 loop: CASEYNTEAFF. The CDR3 DNA sequence: TGTGCCAGCGAGTACAACACTGAAGCTTTCTTT. Filled out from reference TRBV7-9 and TRBJ1-1, the complete variable domain reads DTGVSQNPRHKITKRGQNVTFRCDPISEHNRLYWYRQTLGQGPEFLTYFQNEAQLEKSRLLSDRFSAERPKGSFSTLEIQRTEQGDSAMYLCASEYNTEAFFGQGTRLTVV.

The table lists this clone with a count of one. V usage is TRBV21-1 and J usage is TRBJ1-2. TRBV21-1 is labeled a pseudogene. CDR3 length: 12 amino acids. DNA of the CDR3: TGTGCCAGCAGCAAAGGGAGCTATGGCTACACCTTC. It is translated as CASSKGSYGYTF.

The gene calls are TRBV6-1 and TRBJ1-5, with D unresolved. CDR3 length: 14 residues. Germline V lookup: CDR1 MNHNS, CDR2 SASEGT. Trimming cost V 2 bases and J 3 bases, with 8 bases left between them. The CDR3 nucleotides are TGTGCCAGCAGTGAACGGGGAGCCAATCAGCCCCAGCATTTT. It encodes CASSERGANQPQHF.

This chain uses TRBV28 with TRBJ2-2, with D possibly TRBD2 on 5 matching bases. CDR3 length: 15 amino acids. V lost 4 bases, J lost 7 bases, and 16 bases lay in between. In germline, CDR1 is MDHEN, CDR2 SYDVKM. CDR3 protein: CASSSPRGRGGELFF. The CDR3 coding sequence is TGTGCCAGCAGTTCCCCCAGAGGTCGGGGCGGGGAGCTGTTTTTT.

The CDR3 region is CASSTDTYGYTF. The CDR3 DNA is TGCGCCAGCAGCACAGACACCTATGGCTACACCTTC. This chain joins TRBV5-1 and TRBJ1-2; D unclear. The V end was cut by 4 bases, the J end by 4 bases, with 8 bases between. The CDR3 extends over 12 amino acids. The germline gives CDR1 SGHRS, CDR2 YFSETQ. Full variable domain (missing parts from reference TRBV5-1 and TRBJ1-2): KAGVTQTPRYLIKTRGQQVTLSCSPISGHRSVSWYQQTPGQGLQFLFEYFSETQRNKGNFPGRFSGRQFSNSRSEMNVSTLELGDSALYLCASSTDTYGYTFGSGTRLTVV.